These T cell receptor beta chains were read from a single sample in a study of post-analysis software for immune sequencing data. TCRdb processed the PCR reads anew with MiXCR; each CDR3 protein has one entry. Among more than 350,000 distinct CDR3 sequences, 30% to 40% were seen once, and the ten largest hold 7.5% to 8.5%. Sequenced sample: blood. The receptors originated from a girl aged 2-10 years with multiple sclerosis. The CDR3 runs from the conserved cysteine through the conserved F or W. A D gene is named only where the DNA matches it firmly. Size tells how often a clone was seen (once, few, many) or the class of an expanded clone, and some rows leave it out.

clone_size: few; v_call: TRBV12-3/TRBV12-4; d_call: .; j_call: TRBJ2-1; cdr3_aa: CASSFSLYNEQFF; cdr3_nt: TGTGCCAGCAGTTTCTCCTTATACAATGAGCAGTTCTTC
clone_size: .; v_call: TRBV7-8; d_call: .; j_call: TRBJ2-3; cdr3_aa: CASSGYSIGTDTQYF; cdr3_nt: TGTGCCAGCAGCGGGTACTCAATTGGCACAGATACGCAGTATTTT
clone_size: .; v_call: TRBV11-2; d_call: .; j_call: TRBJ1-2; cdr3_aa: CASSLDPTRSGYTF; cdr3_nt: TGTGCCAGCAGCTTAGATCCGACCAGGTCTGGCTACACCTTC
clone_size: .; v_call: TRBV7-8; d_call: TRBD2; j_call: TRBJ2-1; cdr3_aa: CASSLHFTSGSKGSYNEQFF; cdr3_nt: TGTGCCAGCAGCCTCCATTTTACTAGCGGGAGTAAGGGCTCCTACAATGAGCAGTTCTTC
clone_size: .; v_call: TRBV5-1; d_call: .; j_call: TRBJ2-7; cdr3_aa: CASSLAVEQYF; cdr3_nt: TGCGCCAGTTCCTTGGCGGTCGAGCAGTACTTC
clone_size: few; v_call: TRBV2; d_call: .; j_call: TRBJ1-4; cdr3_aa: CAGKNDRATNEKLFF; cdr3_nt: TGTGCCGGAAAGAATGACAGAGCAACTAATGAAAAACTGTTTTTT
clone_size: few; v_call: TRBV3-1; d_call: TRBD2; j_call: TRBJ2-7; cdr3_aa: CASSGRLAGDYEQYF; cdr3_nt: TGTGCCAGCAGCGGCAGACTAGCGGGGGACTACGAGCAGTACTTC
clone_size: few; v_call: TRBV29-1; d_call: .; j_call: TRBJ2-5; cdr3_aa: CSVNGRPQETQYF; cdr3_nt: TGCAGCGTTAATGGACGTCCCCAAGAGACCCAGTACTTC
clone_size: .; v_call: TRBV4-3; d_call: .; j_call: TRBJ1-2; cdr3_aa: CASSQGIRGAGYTF; cdr3_nt: TGCGCCAGCAGCCAAGGCATAAGGGGTGCTGGCTACACCTTC
clone_size: few; v_call: TRBV29-1; d_call: TRBD1; j_call: TRBJ1-2; cdr3_aa: CSVVWTGANYGYTF; cdr3_nt: TGCAGCGTTGTTTGGACAGGGGCTAACTATGGCTACACCTTC
clone_size: .; v_call: TRBV29-1; d_call: TRBD1; j_call: TRBJ2-5; cdr3_aa: CSVEVFDRVEETQYF; cdr3_nt: TGCAGCGTTGAAGTTTTTGACAGGGTGGAGGAGACCCAGTACTTC
clone_size: .; v_call: TRBV7-2; d_call: .; j_call: TRBJ1-4; cdr3_aa: CASSLGYGHNNEKLFF; cdr3_nt: TGTGCCAGCAGCTTAGGTTACGGACACAACAATGAAAAACTGTTTTTT
clone_size: few; v_call: TRBV4-1; d_call: TRBD2; j_call: TRBJ2-1; cdr3_aa: CASSQERLAGYNEQFF; cdr3_nt: TGCGCCAGCAGCCAAGAAAGACTAGCGGGCTACAATGAGCAGTTCTTC
clone_size: .; v_call: TRBV12-3/TRBV12-4; d_call: .; j_call: TRBJ1-1; cdr3_aa: CASSSAWDTEAFF; cdr3_nt: TGTGCCAGCAGCTCCGCCTGGGACACTGAAGCTTTCTTT
clone_size: .; v_call: TRBV6-6; d_call: .; j_call: TRBJ2-5; cdr3_aa: CASSYLRTVQETQYF; cdr3_nt: TGTGCCAGCAGTTACTTACGGACAGTCCAAGAGACCCAGTACTTC
clone_size: .; v_call: TRBV7-8; d_call: .; j_call: TRBJ2-3; cdr3_aa: CASSPGSRQYF; cdr3_nt: TGTGCCAGCAGCCCCGGTTCCAGGCAGTATTTT
clone_size: .; v_call: TRBV29-1; d_call: TRBD1; j_call: TRBJ1-1; cdr3_aa: CSVLIRGGDRTEAFF; cdr3_nt: TGCAGCGTTCTGATCAGGGGGGGGGATAGGACTGAAGCTTTCTTT
clone_size: once; v_call: TRBV7-9; d_call: .; j_call: TRBJ2-7; cdr3_aa: CASSLAGTEAYEQYF; cdr3_nt: TGTGCCAGCAGCTTGGCGGGGACAGAGGCCTACGAGCAGTACTTC
clone_size: .; v_call: TRBV12-3/TRBV12-4; d_call: TRBD1; j_call: TRBJ2-7; cdr3_aa: CASSLIRDRAAEQYF; cdr3_nt: TGTGCCAGCAGTTTGATCCGGGACAGGGCGGCCGAGCAGTACTTC
clone_size: .; v_call: TRBV7-8; d_call: .; j_call: TRBJ2-7; cdr3_aa: CASSLEGYPNYEQYF; cdr3_nt: TGTGCCAGCAGCTTAGAGGGGTACCCAAACTACGAGCAGTACTTC
clone_size: few; v_call: TRBV9; d_call: TRBD2; j_call: TRBJ2-1; cdr3_aa: CASSVRGEDNEQFF; cdr3_nt: TGTGCCAGCAGCGTTCGGGGGGAAGACAATGAGCAGTTCTTC
clone_size: .; v_call: TRBV20-1; d_call: TRBD2; j_call: TRBJ2-1; cdr3_aa: CSARDTMGASGRGNEQFF; cdr3_nt: TGCAGTGCTAGAGATACGATGGGGGCTAGCGGGAGGGGTAATGAGCAGTTCTTC
clone_size: once; v_call: TRBV7-8; d_call: TRBD2; j_call: TRBJ2-5; cdr3_aa: CASSLYSTLVAGGVYF; cdr3_nt: TGTGCCAGCAGCTTATATTCAACCCTTGTAGCGGGAGGGGTGTACTTC
clone_size: .; v_call: TRBV29-1; d_call: .; j_call: TRBJ1-1; cdr3_aa: CSVSRTANTEAFF; cdr3_nt: TGCAGCGTGTCGAGGACAGCCAACACTGAAGCTTTCTTT
clone_size: .; v_call: TRBV7-9; d_call: TRBD1; j_call: TRBJ1-2; cdr3_aa: CASSADPRQGKAIGYTF; cdr3_nt: TGTGCCAGCAGCGCAGACCCGCGACAGGGAAAGGCGATAGGCTACACCTTC
clone_size: few; v_call: TRBV5-1; d_call: .; j_call: TRBJ1-6; cdr3_aa: CASSLNPKGPPLHF; cdr3_nt: TGCGCCAGCAGCTTGAACCCTAAGGGGCCACCCCTCCACTTT
clone_size: few; v_call: TRBV20-1; d_call: .; j_call: TRBJ2-3; cdr3_aa: CSARGRLEYTDTQYF; cdr3_nt: TGCAGTGCTAGAGGGAGACTAGAGTACACAGATACGCAGTATTTT
clone_size: .; v_call: TRBV7-3; d_call: TRBD2; j_call: TRBJ2-1; cdr3_aa: CASSIRGGGNEQFF; cdr3_nt: TGTGCCAGCAGCATAAGGGGCGGGGGAAATGAGCAGTTCTTC
clone_size: .; v_call: TRBV28; d_call: TRBD2; j_call: TRBJ2-7; cdr3_aa: CASSLGTSGSFSYEQYF; cdr3_nt: TGTGCCAGCAGTCTCGGGACTAGCGGGAGTTTCTCCTACGAGCAGTACTTC
clone_size: .; v_call: TRBV10-3; d_call: .; j_call: TRBJ1-2; cdr3_aa: CAISGTGLGYGYTF; cdr3_nt: TGTGCCATCAGTGGGACGGGTCTTGGGTATGGCTACACCTTC
clone_size: few; v_call: TRBV6-5; d_call: TRBD2; j_call: TRBJ2-1; cdr3_aa: CASSRPGGGGYNEQFF; cdr3_nt: TGTGCCAGCAGTCGCCCCGGGGGGGGTGGGTACAATGAGCAGTTCTTC
clone_size: .; v_call: TRBV20-1; d_call: .; j_call: TRBJ2-1; cdr3_aa: CSAREPSSTLLSSYNEQFF; cdr3_nt: TGCAGTGCTAGAGAACCTAGCTCCACACTACTAAGCTCCTACAATGAGCAGTTCTTC
clone_size: few; v_call: TRBV5-1; d_call: TRBD1; j_call: TRBJ1-6; cdr3_aa: CASSSGTGNNSPLHF; cdr3_nt: TGCGCCAGCAGCTCCGGGACAGGGAATAATTCACCCCTCCACTTT